The text below deals with one T cell receptor beta chain. Antigen unknown. The data were obtained in a study of Ad26.COV2.S vaccination and SARS-CoV-2 variants. Study details: The Ad26.COV2.S arm of the COV1001 trial was where the donor was placed. Ad26.COV2.S, an intramuscular injection, was given once or twice 56 days apart.

Study results and caveats: Measurement of non-spike TCR breadth gave similar results in vaccine and placebo recipients.

The CDR3 consists of 15 residues. Germline V gives CDR1 LGHDT, CDR2 YNNKEL (reference sequence). V shed 4 bases and J 4 bases; nucleotides not matched to a gene: 4. Only in-frame clones appear in the TCRdb table, and some are missing; sequencing was by immunoSEQ multiplex PCR. The data hold about 350,000 clones, with roughly 91% observed a single time. As for treatment: some 19 received Ad26.COV2.S at low or high dose, single or two shots; several received placebo; per-sample allocation not given. Day 63 after the first vaccine or placebo injection was the time point for sampling. Boston hosted the donor, who was an adult aged 18-55 years.

The sequence was obtained from a person aged 18-60 years who received the Ad26.COV2.S COVID-19 vaccine or a placebo. V is TRBV3-1 (or the pseudogene TRBV3-2) and J is TRBJ1-6; TRBD1 agrees at 7 bases. The sample here was peripheral blood, taken in a trial of Ad26.COV2.S vaccine versus placebo. DNA for the CDR3: TGTGCCAGCAGCCCACGGGACAGATATAATTCACCCCTCCACTTT. Protein sequence: CASSPRDRYNSPLHF.